This TCR beta chain was retrieved from a study of cytomegalovirus exposure and HLA in healthy donors. About this clone: The antigen is undetermined.

With 60 Vbeta and 13 Jbeta primers, the PCR was carried out. Sequenced by immunoSEQ multiplex PCR; TCRdb stores in-frame clones only, minus some. Of some 190,000 clones detected, 74% appear once; the ten largest clones hold 3% to 4%. Notes on the study in general: Clonal expansion, a later analysis showed, was greater in HLA-associated TCR beta chains than in equally common others.

Germline lookup yields CDR1 SGHVS and CDR2 FNYEAQ. With V trimmed by 3 bases and J by 5 bases, 3 bases remained unmatched. The CDR3 totals 16 residues. The material sequenced was PBMCs. The chain links TRBV7-6 to TRBJ2-2, with 13 positions matching TRBD2. The TCR was taken from a woman in her twenties or thirties in good health and CMV-seropositive. The CDR3 DNA follows: TGTGCCAGCAGCTTTTTACTAGCGGGAGGGACCGGGGAGCTGTTTTTT. Translation: CASSFLLAGGTGELFF.